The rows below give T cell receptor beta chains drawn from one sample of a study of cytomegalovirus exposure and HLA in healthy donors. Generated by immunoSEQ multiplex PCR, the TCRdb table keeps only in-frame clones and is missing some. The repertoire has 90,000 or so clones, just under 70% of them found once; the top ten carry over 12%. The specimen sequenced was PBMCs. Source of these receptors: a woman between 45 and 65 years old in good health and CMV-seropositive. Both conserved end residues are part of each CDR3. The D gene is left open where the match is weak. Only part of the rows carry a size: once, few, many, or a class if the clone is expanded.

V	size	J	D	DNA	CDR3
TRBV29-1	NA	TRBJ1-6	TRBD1	TGCAGCGTAGGGACAGGGGGAGACTCACCCCTCCACTTT	CSVGTGGDSPLHF
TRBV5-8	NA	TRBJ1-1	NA	TGTGCCAGCAGCTTTGGGGACTTAGGAAATGAAGCTTTCTTT	CASSFGDLGNEAFF
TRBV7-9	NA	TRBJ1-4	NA	TGTGCCAGCAGCCGGGGACAAGGTCGAAATGAAAAACTGTTTTTT	CASSRGQGRNEKLFF
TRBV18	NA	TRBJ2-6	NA	TGTGCCAGCTCACCATTAGGGGGAACCGGGGCCAACGTCCTGACTTTC	CASSPLGGTGANVLTF
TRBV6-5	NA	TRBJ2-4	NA	TGTGCCAGCAGTTACCCGCGGGACTGGCGGAAAAACATTCAGTACTTC	CASSYPRDWRKNIQYF
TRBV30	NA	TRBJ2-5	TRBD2	TGTGCCTCCCGGACTAGCGGGCAAGAGACCCAGTACTTC	CASRTSGQETQYF
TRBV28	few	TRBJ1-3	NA	TGTGCCAGCAGTCCCTCATGGAGGGGAAACACCATATATTTT	CASSPSWRGNTIYF
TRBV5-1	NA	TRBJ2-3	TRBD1	TGCGCCAGCAGCTCGACAGGGTGGGCAGATACGCAGTATTTT	CASSSTGWADTQYF
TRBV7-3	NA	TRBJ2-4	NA	TGTTCCAGCAGCCCCACGGGGGGCGAAAAAAACATTCAGTACTTC	CSSSPTGGEKNIQYF
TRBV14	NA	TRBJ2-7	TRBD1	TGTGCCAGCAGCCGCCTACGGACAGGGGCCTACGAGCAGTACTTC	CASSRLRTGAYEQYF
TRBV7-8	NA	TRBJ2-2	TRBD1	TGTGCCAGCAGCTTAACCGACAGGGGTCTCACCGGGGAGCTGTTTTTT	CASSLTDRGLTGELFF
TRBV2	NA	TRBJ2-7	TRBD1	TGTGCCAGCCAGCCTCCGGGACAGGGCTACGAGCAGTACTTC	CASQPPGQGYEQYF
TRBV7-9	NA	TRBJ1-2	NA	TGTGCCAGCAGCTTCCCCGGGTTGGGCTACACCTTC	CASSFPGLGYTF
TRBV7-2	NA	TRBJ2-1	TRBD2	TGTGCCAGCAGCTTAAGGGCCAAGCGGGAGATCGTGAATGAGCAGTTCTTC	CASSLRAKREIVNEQFF
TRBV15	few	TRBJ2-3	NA	TGTGCCACCAGCAGAGAGAGGCCGGCGGATACGCAGTATTTT	CATSRERPADTQYF
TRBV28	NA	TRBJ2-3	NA	TGTGCCAGCAGGGCTAGCACAGATACGCAGTATTTT	CASRASTDTQYF
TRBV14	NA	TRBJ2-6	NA	TGTGCCAGCAGCCAAGAGAGGGGGTCCGGGAACTTTGGGGCCAACGTCCTGACTTTC	CASSQERGSGNFGANVLTF
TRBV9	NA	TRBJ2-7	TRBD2	TGTGCCAGCAGCGTCCCGACTAGCTTTACCTCCTACGAGCAGTACTTC	CASSVPTSFTSYEQYF
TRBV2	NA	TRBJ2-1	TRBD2	TGTGCCAGCAGACCCCTAGCGGGAGATGTCAGGGATGAGCAGTTCTTC	CASRPLAGDVRDEQFF
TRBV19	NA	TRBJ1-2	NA	TGTGCCAGTAGTACCGGGTATTCTTATGGCTACACCTTC	CASSTGYSYGYTF
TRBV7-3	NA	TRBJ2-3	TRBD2	TGTGCCAGTCGACTAGCGGGAGAAGATACGCAGTATTTT	CASRLAGEDTQYF
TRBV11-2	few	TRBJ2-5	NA	TGTGCCAGCAGCTTACCAGGGTTGGAGACCCAGTACTTC	CASSLPGLETQYF
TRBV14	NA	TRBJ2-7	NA	TGTGCCAGCAGCCAAACAGGAACCTACGAGCAGTACTTC	CASSQTGTYEQYF
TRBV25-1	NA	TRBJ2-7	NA	TGTGCCAGCAGTGGAGTAGTCTACGAGCAGTACTTC	CASSGVVYEQYF
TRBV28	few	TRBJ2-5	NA	TGTGCCAGCAGCCTCCTGACCCCCAGTGGGGGGCAAGAGACCCAGTACTTC	CASSLLTPSGGQETQYF
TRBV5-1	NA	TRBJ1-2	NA	TGCGCCAGCAGCTTGGATTTCGGAGGAAACTATGGCTACACCTTC	CASSLDFGGNYGYTF
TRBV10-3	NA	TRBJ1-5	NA	TGTGCCATCAGCCAGGGCCAGCACCAGCATTTT	CAISQGQHQHF
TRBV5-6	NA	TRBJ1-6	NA	TGTGCCAGCAGCAACAGACAGCAGAATAATTCACCCCTCCACTTT	CASSNRQQNNSPLHF
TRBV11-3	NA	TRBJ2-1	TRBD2	TGTGCCAGCAGCTTGCTAGCGGGTGGTTACAATGAGCAGTTCTTC	CASSLLAGGYNEQFF
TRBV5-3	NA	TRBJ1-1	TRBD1	TGTGCCAGAAGCTTATTGAAACAGGGGCCCCTCCGGGGCACTGAAGCTTTCTTT	CARSLLKQGPLRGTEAFF
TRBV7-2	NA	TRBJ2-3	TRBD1	TGTGCCAGCTACAATCCGGGACAGGGGGCCACAGATACGCAGTATTTT	CASYNPGQGATDTQYF
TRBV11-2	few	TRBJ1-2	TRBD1	TGTGCCAGCAGCCCCGGCGACAGGGACCATGGAGGGACCTTC	CASSPGDRDHGGTF
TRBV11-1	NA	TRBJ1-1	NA	TGTGCCAGCAGCTTAGTCAGACCCCTCAGGGCTTTGAACACTGAAGCTTTCTTT	CASSLVRPLRALNTEAFF
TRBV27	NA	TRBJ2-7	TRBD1	TGTGCCAGCAGTCTATACCGGGACAGGTTGCACGAGCAGTACTTC	CASSLYRDRLHEQYF
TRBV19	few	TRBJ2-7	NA	TGTGCCAGTAGTATACCTGGCAGGGGAAGCGAGCAGTACTTC	CASSIPGRGSEQYF
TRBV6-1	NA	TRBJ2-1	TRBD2	TGTGCCAGCAGTGAAGGTCCGACTAGCTTTGAGCAGTTCTTC	CASSEGPTSFEQFF
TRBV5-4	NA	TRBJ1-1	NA	TGTGCCAGCAGCTTGGTTGGGGGGTCAAAAGCTTTCTTT	CASSLVGGSKAFF
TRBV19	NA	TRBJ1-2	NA	TGTGCCAGTAGTGCGCAGGGAAGACACTATGGCTACACCTTC	CASSAQGRHYGYTF
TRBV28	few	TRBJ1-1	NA	TGTGCCAGCAGTTTCCTACGATGGGGCCCCATGAACACTGAAGCTTTCTTT	CASSFLRWGPMNTEAFF
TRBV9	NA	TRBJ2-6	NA	TGTGCCAGCAGCGCCACAACTGGGGCCAACGTCCTGACTTTC	CASSATTGANVLTF